The source of this T cell receptor beta chain is a study of T cell responses to AZD1222 COVID-19 vaccine. Overall study context: Analysis merged second doses at about 4 or about 12 weeks. Study-wide findings and caveats: AZD1222 recipients seropositive at baseline numbered only 5 to 7. The reported proportion of spike-specific TCRs targeting unmutated variant regions was nearly half.

Comment on this clone: Its antigen is not known.

Germline assignment: CDR1 KGHSH and CDR2 LQKENI. This CDR3 contains 16 residues. With V trimmed by 5 bases and J by 4 bases, 9 bases remained unmatched. Data came from immunoSEQ multiplex PCR; TCRdb stores just in-frame clones and leaves some out. The data contain around 200,000 clones, approximately 86% of them singletons. The sequenced sample was peripheral blood, obtained on day 0 of AZD1222 vaccination. This receptor was obtained from an adult in good health. The chain combines TRBV18 with TRBJ2-1, with 9 nucleotides matching TRBD1. CDR3 nucleotide sequence: TGTGCCAGCTCAGAGTTCCGGGACAGGGCATACAATGAGCAGTTCTTC. Translation: CASSEFRDRAYNEQFF. Together with reference TRBV18 and TRBJ2-1, the CDR3 gives the full variable domain: NAGVMQNPRHLVRRRGQEARLRCSPMKGHSHVYWYRQLPEEGLKFMVYLQKENIIDESGMPKERFSAEFPKEGPSILRIQQVVRGDSAAYFCASSEFRDRAYNEQFFGPGTRLTVL.